The entry below gives a single T cell receptor (beta chain) sequence along with its context. This clone was detected only a few times. Its antigen target is currently unknown. No much larger clone is present one base from it, and per-base qualities are unavailable. The same CDR3 is also encoded by other DNA sequences in this sample. These data originate in a study of blood T cell repertoires in COVID-19 (TCRdb year 2020). About the investigation overall: Samples covering the acute and convalescent phases of COVID-19 were provided by collaborators in the United States, Italy and Spain. The material from the prospective study consisted of cDNA or gDNA derived from T cells, B-cell-depleted T cells, or PBMCs. The samples were drawn from two sources: the first 160 participants of the ongoing ImmuneRACE study, and 1,200 or so subjects contributed by 6 global collaborators. The dataset comprised deeply sampled blood TCRbeta repertoires from subjects exposed to, actively infected with, or recovered from COVID-19. Where available, HLA class I and class II types were taken from metadata supplied by the sample provider and were not determined by assay-based typing. Nearly every sample came with metadata listing a de-identified subject ID, COVID-19 status, age in years and sex. The repertoires were released in a freely available public database intended as a resource for research on the immune response to SARS-CoV-2.

TCRbeta CDR3 regions were amplified from genomic DNA by means of the immunoSEQ Assay, a bias-controlled multiplex PCR. As for the original processing: Nucleated cell counts per sample were estimated from amplification of reference gene primers within the assay. Sequence reads were collapsed and filtered to measure the absolute abundance of every unique TCRbeta CDR3 rearrangement. For each sample, productive Simpson clonality was calculated as the square root of Simpson's diversity index across productive rearrangements. TCRdb stores this immuneACCESS table with in-frame sequences only. Part of the clones is absent; in the studies checked, under half of the shortfall reflects unresolved V genes, and no reason is known for the rest. The DNA gave D and trimming, while V, J and clone size come from that table. The sample profile shows about 220,000 clones; about nine tenths of them were found once. The top ten hold 0.55% to 0.75% of the sample.

The paper's findings and limits, for the study overall: How much clinical and demographic metadata was included differed by source and by participant, and the metadata was provided uncurated.

The collaborating institutions used their own protocols to collect whole blood in K2EDTA tubes. Collaborator samples were shipped for TCRbeta analysis as frozen whole blood, isolated PBMCs, or DNA extracted from either sample type. Inclusive of the bounding cysteine and phenylalanine, the CDR3 is 14 residues long. Only the CDR3 DNA stays, 42 bases, in frame from base 1. The junction shows trimming of 2 bases on V and 9 bases on J, and the gene matches do not reach 4 bases of it. Sequences MNHNY (CDR1) and SVGAGI (CDR2) are obtained from the germline V gene (reference sequence). The sequence joins TRBV6-6 to TRBJ1-6; the central 7 bases match TRBD1. Sequenced input: peripheral blood. This sequence was found in a man between 40 and 49 years old with acute or convalescent COVID-19. The CDR3 region: CASSYVEGASPLHF. The DNA sequence is as follows: TGTGCCAGCAGTTACGTCGAGGGGGCTTCACCCCTCCACTTT.